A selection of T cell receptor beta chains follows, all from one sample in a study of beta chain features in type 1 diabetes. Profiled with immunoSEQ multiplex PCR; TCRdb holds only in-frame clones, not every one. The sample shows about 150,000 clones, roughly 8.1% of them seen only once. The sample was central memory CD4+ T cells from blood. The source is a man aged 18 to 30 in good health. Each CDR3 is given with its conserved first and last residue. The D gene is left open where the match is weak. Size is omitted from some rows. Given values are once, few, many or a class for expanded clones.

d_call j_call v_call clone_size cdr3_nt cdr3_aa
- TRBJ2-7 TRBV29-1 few TGCAGCGCCGTCGGGGGGCTAGGCGTCGAGCAGTACTTC CSAVGGLGVEQYF
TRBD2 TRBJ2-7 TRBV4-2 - TGTGCCAGCAGCCAAGAGGGGGGACCGGGACTAGCGTTCTCCGAGCAGTACTTC CASSQEGGPGLAFSEQYF
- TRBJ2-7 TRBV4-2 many TGTGCCAGCAGCCCAACCGCGGACTCCTACGAGCAGTACTTC CASSPTADSYEQYF
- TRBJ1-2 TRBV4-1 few TGCGCCAGCAGCCAAGGTCCAGGCCAGACGACTAACTATGGCTACACCTTC CASSQGPGQTTNYGYTF
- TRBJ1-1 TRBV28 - TGTGCCAGCAGTTTATCGGGGGGCGCGGGTGAAGCTTTCTTT CASSLSGGAGEAFF
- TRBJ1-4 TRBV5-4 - TGTGCCAGCAGCCCGGGGTCACTGGATGAAAAACTGTTTTTT CASSPGSLDEKLFF
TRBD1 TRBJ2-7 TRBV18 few TGTGCCAGCTCACCACCGACAGGGGAATACGAGCAGTACTTC CASSPPTGEYEQYF
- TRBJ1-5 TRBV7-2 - TGTGCCAGCAGCTACCGGGAGGGGTTTCAGCCCCAGCATTTT CASSYREGFQPQHF
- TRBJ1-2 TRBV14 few TGTGCCAGCAGCCAAGTCGGCGGGATCTATGGCTACACCTTC CASSQVGGIYGYTF
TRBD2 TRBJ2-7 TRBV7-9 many TGTGCCAGCAGCTCAAACAGCGGGAACTCCCTCTACGAGCAGTACTTC CASSSNSGNSLYEQYF
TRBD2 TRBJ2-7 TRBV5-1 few TGCGCCAGCAGTTCCCAGCGGGGCTCCTACGAGCAGTACTTC CASSSQRGSYEQYF
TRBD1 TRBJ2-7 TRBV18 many TGTGCCAGCTCACCAAGGGCATCGGGATGGACAGGGGTCCACGAGCAGTACTTC CASSPRASGWTGVHEQYF
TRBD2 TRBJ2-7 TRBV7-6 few TGTGCCAGCAGCCCTCGGGGGGGAACGACTTCCTACGAGCAGTACTTC CASSPRGGTTSYEQYF
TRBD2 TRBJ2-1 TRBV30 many TGTGCGGCGGACCACCTTCGACTAGCGGGGGGTGGTGAGCAGTTCTTC CAADHLRLAGGGEQFF
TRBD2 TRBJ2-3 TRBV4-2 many TGTGCCAGCAGCCAAGATGGCGGGGGTGGCACAGATACGCAGTATTTT CASSQDGGGGTDTQYF
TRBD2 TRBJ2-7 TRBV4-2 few TGTGCCAGCAGCCAAACTTTTTCAAGCGGGAGGGTCTACGAGCAGTACTTC CASSQTFSSGRVYEQYF
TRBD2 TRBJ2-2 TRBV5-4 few TGTGCCAGCACCCTGAGGAAGCTAGCGGGTCCCCGGGGCACCGGGGAGCTGTTTTTT CASTLRKLAGPRGTGELFF
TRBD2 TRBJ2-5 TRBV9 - TGTGCCAGCAGCGTAGGTCGGGGGGGGCCCGATGAGACCCAGTACTTC CASSVGRGGPDETQYF
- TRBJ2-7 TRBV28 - TGTGCCAGCGAGTTTAGTATTGGGACGGACATAGGGGGGCAGTACTTC CASEFSIGTDIGGQYF
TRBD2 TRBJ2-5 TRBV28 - TGTGCCAGCAGACCTAGCGGGGGGTATGAGACCCAGTACTTC CASRPSGGYETQYF
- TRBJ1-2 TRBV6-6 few TGTGCCAGCGCCACAGGGATTAACTATGGCTACACCTTC CASATGINYGYTF
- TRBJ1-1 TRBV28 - TGTGCCAGCAGTCCTGCCAGAGGGCACCTTGAACCCACTGAAGCTTTCTTT CASSPARGHLEPTEAFF
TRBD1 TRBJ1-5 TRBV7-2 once TGCGCCAGCAGCCCGCGGACAGGCGGGCAGCCCCAGCATTTT CASSPRTGGQPQHF
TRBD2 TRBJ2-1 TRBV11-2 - TGTGCCAGCATAGGGACTAGCGGGAGGCGATACAATGAGCAGTTCTTC CASIGTSGRRYNEQFF
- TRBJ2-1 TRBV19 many TGTGCCAGTATGAAGGAGGTAGGCTATGAGCAGTTCTTC CASMKEVGYEQFF
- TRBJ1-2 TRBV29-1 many TGCAGCGTTTTAGGGGCAGGGGCCAGTCGGAACTATGGCTACACCTTC CSVLGAGASRNYGYTF
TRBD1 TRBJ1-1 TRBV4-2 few TGTGCCAGCAGCCGCGAGGGGGCGCGGACTGAAGCTTTCTTT CASSREGARTEAFF
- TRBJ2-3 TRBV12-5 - TGTGCTAGTGGTGGGCCCAGTGGCACAGATACGCAGTATTTT CASGGPSGTDTQYF
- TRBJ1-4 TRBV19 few TGTGCCAGTAGAGGGACACTCTTTGAAAAACTGTTTTTT CASRGTLFEKLFF
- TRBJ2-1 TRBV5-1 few TGCGCCAGCATCCCACCCGCACGAGGGCAGTTCTTC CASIPPARGQFF
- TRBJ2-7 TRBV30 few TGTGCCTGGGACGACCCCAGGCAACCCTACGAGCAGTACTTC CAWDDPRQPYEQYF